This T cell receptor beta chain comes out of a study of T cell responses to AZD1222 COVID-19 vaccine. Germline lookup yields CDR1 LNHDA and CDR2 SQIVND (reference sequence). This CDR3 spans 14 amino acids. Trimming left V 1 base short and J 6 bases short, with 13 bases between. Generated by immunoSEQ multiplex PCR, the TCRdb table keeps only in-frame clones and is missing some. The sample includes around 160,000 clones, around 90% of them seen just once. This specimen consisted of peripheral blood, obtained 28 days after the second AZD1222 dose. This TCR derives from an adult who received the AZD1222 COVID-19 vaccine. The V call is TRBV19, the J call TRBJ2-7; possible D gene TRBD1, 6 bases. The CDR3 nucleotides are TGTGCCAGTAGTATAGCGTCCGGACAGACCGAGCAGTACTTC. Translating gives CASSIASGQTEQYF.